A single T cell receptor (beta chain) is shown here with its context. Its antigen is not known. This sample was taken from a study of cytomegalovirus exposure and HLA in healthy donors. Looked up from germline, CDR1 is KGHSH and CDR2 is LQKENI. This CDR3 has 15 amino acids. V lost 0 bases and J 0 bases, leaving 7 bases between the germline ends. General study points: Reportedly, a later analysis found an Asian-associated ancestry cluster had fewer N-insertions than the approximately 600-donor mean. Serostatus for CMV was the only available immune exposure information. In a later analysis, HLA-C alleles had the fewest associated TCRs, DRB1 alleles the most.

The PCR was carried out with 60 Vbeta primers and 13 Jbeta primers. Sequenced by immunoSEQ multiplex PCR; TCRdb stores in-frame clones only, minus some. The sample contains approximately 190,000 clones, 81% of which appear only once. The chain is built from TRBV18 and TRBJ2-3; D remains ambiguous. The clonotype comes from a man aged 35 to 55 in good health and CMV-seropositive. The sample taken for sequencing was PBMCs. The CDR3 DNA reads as TGTGCCAGCTCACCACCCCTACTGAGCACAGATACGCAGTATTTT. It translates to CASSPPLLSTDTQYF.